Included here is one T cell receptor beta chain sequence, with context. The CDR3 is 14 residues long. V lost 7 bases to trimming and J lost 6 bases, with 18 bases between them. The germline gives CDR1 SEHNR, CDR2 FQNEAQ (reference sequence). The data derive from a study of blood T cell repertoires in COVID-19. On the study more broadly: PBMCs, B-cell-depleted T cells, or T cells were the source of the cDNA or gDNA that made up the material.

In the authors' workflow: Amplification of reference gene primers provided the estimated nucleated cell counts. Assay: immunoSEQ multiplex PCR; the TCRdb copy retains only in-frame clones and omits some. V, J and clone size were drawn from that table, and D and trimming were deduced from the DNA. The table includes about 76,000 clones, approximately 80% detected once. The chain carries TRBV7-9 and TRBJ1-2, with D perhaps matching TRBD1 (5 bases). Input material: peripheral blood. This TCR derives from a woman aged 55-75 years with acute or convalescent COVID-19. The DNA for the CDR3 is TGTGCCAGCACCAATCACCTGCGGGACCATGGCTACACCTTC. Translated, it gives CASTNHLRDHGYTF.